Sequencing of this T cell receptor (beta chain) was carried out in a study of blood T cell repertoires in COVID-19. The overall study: Sites across the United States, Italy and Spain contributed samples from acute and convalescent COVID-19. T cells, B-cell-depleted T cells, or PBMCs provided the cDNA or gDNA that served as material.

V was trimmed by 5 bases and J by 1 base, leaving 8 bases between them. Germline CDR1 is LNHDA and CDR2 is SQIVND (reference sequence). The CDR3 runs to 13 residues. In the authors' methods: By means of reference gene primer amplification, nucleated cell counts were estimated. Assay: immunoSEQ multiplex PCR; the TCRdb copy retains only in-frame clones and omits some. V and J calls and clone size are as listed in that table; D and trimming were resolved from the DNA. This sample has around 130,000 clones, with 85% to 90% found just once. Sequencing was performed on peripheral blood. The chain couples TRBV19 to TRBJ1-1; no clear D. This TCR derives from a man in his fifties or sixties with active or convalescent COVID-19. CDR3 amino acids: CASSPTPNTEAFF. CDR3 bases: TGTGCCAGTAGTCCAACACCGAACACTGAAGCTTTCTTT. Supplemented by reference TRBV19 and TRBJ1-1, the full variable domain reads DGGITQSPKYLFRKEGQNVTLSCEQNLNHDAMYWYRQDPGQGLRLIYYSQIVNDFQKGDIAEGYSVSREKKESFPLTVTSAQKNPTAFYLCASSPTPNTEAFFGQGTRLTVV.